This TCR beta chain is from a study of OX40 agonist ivuxolimab in advanced cancers. Study summary: Ivuxolimab, an antibody that agonizes OX40 (CD134), was administered to the patients. Cohort: approximately 83% men, mean age approximately 66, aged about 20 to 79.

CDR1 and CDR2 (germline): DFQATT, SNEGSKA (reference sequence). V was shortened by 4 bases and J by 2 bases, with 5 bases between the two germline ends. The CDR3 is made up of 11 amino acids. Concerning this clone itself: Its target is not known.

Study-wide results and caveats: What antigens the expanded peripheral T cells recognized was never established. Some patients who did not respond also had low normalized T-cell clonal expansion.

Profiling relied on immunoSEQ multiplex PCR, and the TCRdb table lists in-frame clones only, not all of them. This sample has under 80,000 clones; about nine tenths occur once, and the top ten carry 1.5% to 2%. The sequences come from CD4+ or CD8+ T cells sorted from blood, collected in a trial of the OX40 agonist ivuxolimab. The source of this sequence is an adult with an advanced solid tumor such as melanoma, head and neck, liver or kidney cancer. The chain employs TRBV20-1 and TRBJ1-2; D is unresolved. The CDR3 nucleotides read TGCAGTGCTATCATCAACTATGGCTACACCTTC. Translating it yields CSAIINYGYTF.